Given below is one TCR beta chain in context. Its specificity is not known. This CDR3 comprises 18 residues. Germline V gives CDR1 MNHEY, CDR2 SVGEGT. 5' RACE with UMI labels generated the TRB cDNA libraries. TCRdb reanalyzed the 5' RACE reads and collapses them to one entry per CDR3 protein, without DNA. The record lists about 28,000 distinct CDR3 sequences, of which the ten most abundant hold 10%. Every subset of CD8+ T cells was sorted in triplicate at approximately 310,000 cells each. The data belong to a study of CXCR3-negative and CXCR3-positive naive CD8 T cells. Study information: Approximately 130 million TRB reads were obtained overall (about 1.5 +/- 0.3 million per library).

Study-wide results and caveats: Naive CXCR3-positive and CXCR3-negative cells shared TRBV-TRBJ usage; memory cells diverged.

This receptor was obtained from a human donor in good health. Some clones in this sample may be carry-over from other donors' samples. The rearrangement joins TRBV6-2 or TRBV6-3 to TRBJ2-1. Sequences were obtained from memory CD8+ T cells from blood. CDR3 region: CASSYSTAPVIGYNEQFF.